This T cell receptor (beta chain) was sequenced for a study of shared clonotypes between healthy human individuals. Terminally differentiated effector memory CD45RA+ cells were left out of the naive CD8 fraction, which was CD45RO-negative and positively selected for CCR7. Only Caucasian adults living in Nashville, Tennessee served as donors. Authors' data handling: For the immunoSEQ data, sequences were junction-only without quality scores, so filtering differed. The repertoire was sequenced with immunoSEQ multiplex PCR; TCRdb's copy has only in-frame clones and lacks some. The V and J calls and clone size were taken over from that table, and D and trimming were inferred from the DNA. The data show 2 million to 2.5 million clones, about 95% seen once. There are 15 residues in the CDR3. The germline V gene encodes CDR1 MNHEY and CDR2 SMNVEV (reference sequence). V shed 5 bases and J shed 6 bases, with 19 bases lying between them.

Study-level findings and limits: Researchers found naive subsets generally carried larger estimated richness than memory subsets.

A word on this clone: The target antigen is unknown.

Material for sequencing was naive CD8+ T cells sorted from blood. This chain links TRBV27 with TRBJ1-2; tentatively, D is TRBD1 (6 bases). This TCR came from a man between 18 and 29 years old in good health. This CDR3 is CASSPLLAGDDGYTF. CDR3 bases: TGTGCCAGCAGTCCCCTCCTAGCAGGGGACGATGGCTACACCTTC.